The 13 T cell receptor beta chains below were found in one sample sequenced in a study of T cell repertoires in ileal Crohn's disease (dated by TCRdb to the late 2010s). To prepare the library, the immunoSEQ multiplex PCR assay was applied. TCRdb's version of the immuneACCESS table is confined to in-frame rearrangements and falls short of the full clone set. An unresolved V gene accounts for under half of the shortfall where checked; the remainder is of unknown origin. The sample yields about 15,000 clones; over 45% were counted once. Under 7.5% of the sample lies in the top ten. Sequenced sample: ileal tissue. Receptors originate from an adult with Crohn's disease.

By its share, this clone is medium-sized. The chain has TRBV29-1 and TRBJ1-1; D gene uncertain. CDR1 SQVTM and CDR2 ANQGSEA come from the germline V gene. The CDR3 sequence is 14 residues long. Trimming stripped 7 bases from V and 1 base from J, with 16 bases between. The CDR3 is CSGRVQPTNTEAFF. For the CDR3, the DNA is TGCAGCGGAAGAGTACAGCCCACGAACACTGAAGCTTTCTTT.

The V and J genes are TRBV4-2 and TRBJ2-1; a weak D match, TRBD2 (6 bases). The ends were cut back, 1 base at V and 1 base at J, with 14 bases in the middle. The CDR3 runs to 17 residues. The germline gives CDR1 LGHNA, CDR2 YNFKEQ. CDR3 in DNA: TGTGCCAGCAGCCAAGTCGCGACGGGAGTTTCCTACAATGAGCAGTTCTTC. It encodes CASSQVATGVSYNEQFF.

The rearrangement uses TRBV11-3 and TRBJ2-7, with 8 bases fitting TRBD1. CDR1 and CDR2 from the germline V gene are SGHNT and YENEEA. The CDR3 consists of 15 residues. Trimming at V came to 5 bases and at J to 4 bases, leaving 10 bases not matched to a gene. The CDR3: CASSRGQGPSYEQYF. Written as DNA, the CDR3 is TGTGCCAGCAGCCGTGGACAGGGCCCCTCATACGAGCAGTACTTC.

The chain uses TRBV5-6 and TRBJ1-4, with TRBD1 matching 7 bases. J gave up 8 bases and V 3 bases, and 7 bases lay outside the gene matches. CDR1 SGHDT and CDR2 YYEEEE come from the germline V gene. There are 14 residues in the CDR3. The CDR3 protein is CASSYGTEMEKLFF. Written as DNA, the CDR3 is TGTGCCAGCAGCTATGGGACAGAAATGGAAAAACTGTTTTTT.

The gene calls are TRBV30 and TRBJ1-2, with 12 bases aligning to TRBD1. CDR1 and CDR2 from the germline V gene are GTSNPN and SVGIG (reference sequence). Losses at the gene ends were 2 bases for V and 0 bases for J; bases not matched to a gene: 7. This CDR3 is 17 amino acids long. CDR3 coding DNA: TGTGCCTGGAGTACAGGGACAGGGGGCGCGGCTAACTATGGCTACACCTTC. Its protein product is CAWSTGTGGAANYGYTF.

The CDR3 DNA reads as TGTGCCAGCAGTTACCAACAGGGTCCCCAAAATGAGCAGTTCTTC. This sequence encodes CASSYQQGPQNEQFF. The rearrangement uses TRBV6-6 and TRBJ2-1, with D maybe TRBD1 (6 bases). CDR3 size: 15 residues. From germline, CDR1 is MNHNY and CDR2 SVGAGI (reference sequence). The germline V and J ends were trimmed by 2 bases and 7 bases, with 15 bases remaining between them.

The rearrangement links TRBV2 to TRBJ1-1; possibly TRBD1 for D (5 bases). V gave up 3 bases and J gave up 5 bases, with 13 bases separating them. The V gene's germline CDR1 is SNHLY and CDR2 FYNNEI. CDR3 length: 14 residues. The CDR3, as DNA: TGTGCCAGCAGTGATTGGGGGGGGAGGACTGAAGCTTTCTTT. Amino acid sequence: CASSDWGGRTEAFF.

This sequence joins TRBV28 and TRBJ1-2; a weak D match, TRBD1 (6 bases). This CDR3 has 13 amino acids. CDR1 is MDHEN, CDR2 SYDVKM, per germline. V lost 6 bases and J 2 bases, leaving 10 bases between the germline ends. CDR3 loop: CASSLDRNYGYTF. The CDR3 nucleotides are TGTGCCAGCAGCCTTGACAGGAACTATGGCTACACCTTC.

The chain couples TRBV7-9 to TRBJ1-4, with D perhaps matching TRBD1 (6 bases). CDR1 and CDR2 from the germline V gene are SEHNR and FQNEAQ (reference sequence). Trimming shortened V by 6 bases and J by 4 bases, and 12 bases separated the two germline ends. The CDR3 has 14 residues. CDR3 in amino acids: CASSTGLGNEKLFF. As DNA, the CDR3 is TGTGCCAGCAGTACAGGGCTTGGTAATGAAAAACTGTTTTTT.

The chain links TRBV15 to TRBJ1-1; 8 bases fit TRBD1. The ends lost 0 bases at V and 10 bases at J; junction bases unmatched: 7. The germline gives CDR1 LNHNV, CDR2 YYDKDF (reference sequence). The CDR3 loop spans 14 amino acids. This chain's CDR3 is CATSRDQGARGAFF. The CDR3 nucleotides are TGTGCCACCAGCAGAGATCAGGGGGCGAGGGGAGCTTTCTTT.

The chain uses TRBV2 and TRBJ2-7, with unresolved D. The CDR3 is made up of 11 amino acids. Germline CDR1 and CDR2: SNHLY and FYNNEI. Deletions cut 8 bases from V and 5 bases from J, with 10 bases between. The CDR3, as DNA: TGTGCCAGCCGAGGTTTCAACGAGCAGTACTTC. It translates to CASRGFNEQYF. Full variable domain (outside the CDR3, taken from reference TRBV2 and TRBJ2-7): EPEVTQTPSHQVTQMGQEVILRCVPISNHLYFYWYRQILGQKVEFLVSFYNNEISEKSEIFDDQFSVERPDGSNFTLKIRSTKLEDSAMYFCASRGFNEQYFGPGTRLTVT.

The chain uses TRBV10-2 and TRBJ2-1; 9 bases fit TRBD2. The CDR3 totals 15 residues. The V segment lost 7 bases and the J segment 2 bases; nucleotides outside the gene matches: 6. Germline lookup yields CDR1 WSHSY and CDR2 SAAADI. Here the CDR3 DNA reads TGCGCCAGCAACGGACTAGCGAACACCTACAATGAGCAGTTCTTC. This encodes CASNGLANTYNEQFF.

Judged by abundance, this clone is medium-sized. The genes are TRBV6-4 and TRBJ2-7; D may be TRBD1 (6 bases). This CDR3 has 15 residues. From germline, CDR1 is MRHNA and CDR2 SNTAGT. Trimming left V 3 bases short and J 2 bases short, with 14 bases between. DNA for the CDR3: TGTGCCAGCAGTGAATCCCACAGGGCGACCTACGAGCAGTACTTC. This encodes CASSESHRATYEQYF.